This is a list of T cell receptor beta chains from one sample in a study of T cell repertoires in cytomegalovirus infection. Their cognate antigens are unknown. One entry per CDR3 protein, called by TCRdb with MiXCR from the reads. The table lists 30,000 to 40,000 distinct CDR3 sequences, about 50% of them singletons. The sample consisted of CD8+ T cells from cultured PBMCs, taken from culture after CMV antigen stimulation. These TCRs come from a human donor in good health (CMV status not recorded). Some clones in this sample may be carry-over from other donors' samples. The CDR3 runs from the conserved cysteine through the conserved F or W. The D gene is left open where the match is weak. Only part of the rows carry a size: once, few, many, or a class if the clone is expanded.

clone size	V gene	J gene	D gene	CDR3 protein	CDR3 DNA
NA	TRBV12-3/TRBV12-4	TRBJ2-2	NA	CASSFPGDTGELFF	TGTGCCAGCAGTTTTCCAGGGGACACCGGGGAGCTGTTTTTT
NA	TRBV2	TRBJ1-3	TRBD1	CASRAGTGRIRNTIYF	TGTGCCAGCAGAGCCGGGACAGGGAGAATCCGGAACACCATATATTTT
NA	TRBV7-2	TRBJ2-7	TRBD1	CASSLVGQGAYEQYF	TGTGCCAGCAGCTTAGTGGGACAGGGGGCTTACGAGCAGTACTTC
NA	TRBV2	TRBJ2-2	TRBD2	CATLTSGRGNTGELFF	TGTGCCACTCTGACTAGCGGGAGGGGGAACACCGGGGAGCTGTTTTTT
NA	TRBV7-3	TRBJ2-7	NA	CASSSPEALLVPHEQYF	TGTGCCAGCAGCTCTCCTGAGGCTTTACTAGTCCCCCACGAGCAGTACTTC
few	TRBV20-1	TRBJ1-6	TRBD1	CSALRGGEGSPLHF	TGCAGTGCTCTTAGAGGGGGCGAAGGTTCACCCCTCCACTTT
NA	TRBV28	TRBJ2-7	NA	CASNPFLGAYEQYF	TGTGCCAGCAACCCATTCCTGGGGGCCTACGAGCAGTACTTC
NA	TRBV7-6	TRBJ2-3	NA	CASSLVLSTDTQYF	TGTGCCAGCAGCTTAGTCTTGAGCACAGATACGCAGTATTTT
NA	TRBV5-1	TRBJ1-6	TRBD1	CASSPSGGTESPLHF	TGCGCCAGCAGCCCATCAGGGGGGACGGAATCACCCCTCCACTTT
NA	TRBV6-5	TRBJ2-1	NA	CASSSALPGPYNEQFF	TGTGCCAGCAGTTCAGCACTTCCGGGACCCTACAATGAGCAGTTCTTC
NA	TRBV11-2	TRBJ1-4	NA	CASSLGPGGSGEKLFF	TGTGCCAGCAGCTTAGGACCCGGGGGGAGTGGCGAAAAACTGTTTTTT
NA	TRBV7-6	TRBJ2-1	NA	CASGRQASSYNEQFF	TGTGCCAGCGGCAGACAGGCGAGCTCCTACAATGAGCAGTTCTTC
NA	TRBV12-3/TRBV12-4	TRBJ2-2	NA	CASSLAGANTGELFF	TGTGCCAGCAGTTTAGCGGGGGCGAACACCGGGGAGCTGTTTTTT
NA	TRBV5-1	TRBJ1-1	NA	CDSSSSSGAMNTEAFF	TGCGACAGCAGCTCCTCTTCAGGGGCAATGAACACTGAAGCTTTCTTT
NA	TRBV11-2	TRBJ2-5	NA	CASSLAPAAILGQETQYF	TGTGCCAGCAGCTTAGCCCCGGCGGCCATCCTGGGGCAAGAGACCCAGTACTTC
NA	TRBV7-2	TRBJ2-3	NA	CASSRDERALGTDTQYF	TGTGCCAGCAGCCGTGACGAGCGTGCGTTAGGCACAGATACGCAGTATTTT
few	TRBV6-6	TRBJ2-2	TRBD1	CASRSRQGQTGELFF	TGTGCCAGCAGATCTCGACAGGGGCAAACCGGGGAGCTGTTTTTT
NA	TRBV7-9	TRBJ1-1	NA	CASSQEGYTEAFF	TGTGCCAGCAGCCAGGAGGGGTACACTGAAGCTTTCTTT
few	TRBV6-6	TRBJ2-7	TRBD1	CASSFGQGSYEQYF	TGTGCCAGCAGTTTCGGACAGGGGTCCTACGAGCAGTACTTC
NA	TRBV11-2	TRBJ2-3	NA	CASSLEGRDITQYF	TGTGCCAGCAGCTTAGAGGGACGCGATATCACGCAGTATTTT
few	TRBV2	TRBJ1-2	NA	CAAPGVGVDYGYTF	TGTGCCGCCCCCGGGGTAGGGGTAGACTATGGCTACACCTTC
few	TRBV7-2	TRBJ2-3	NA	CASSPLQDPTGADTQYF	TGTGCCAGCAGCCCTCTTCAGGACCCTACAGGCGCAGATACGCAGTATTTT
few	TRBV28	TRBJ2-1	NA	CASSLGARTTVPYNEQFF	TGTGCCAGCAGTTTGGGGGCCAGGACCACCGTCCCCTACAATGAGCAGTTCTTC
few	TRBV4-2	TRBJ2-7	NA	CASSQGGAAWGSSYEQYF	TGTGCCAGCAGCCAAGGGGGGGCCGCCTGGGGTAGCTCCTACGAGCAGTACTTC
NA	TRBV27	TRBJ1-1	TRBD1	CASSRGRRTEAFF	TGTGCCAGCAGTAGGGGGCGCAGGACTGAAGCTTTCTTT
NA	TRBV7-9	TRBJ1-2	NA	CASSLPDGYTF	TGTGCCAGCAGCTTACCCGATGGCTACACCTTC
NA	TRBV4-1	TRBJ2-7	TRBD1	CASSHFETGVEYEQYF	TGCGCCAGCAGCCACTTTGAAACAGGGGTAGAATACGAGCAGTACTTC
NA	TRBV6-2/TRBV6-3	TRBJ1-1	TRBD1	CASSYSRWAGTEGTEAFF	TGTGCCAGCAGTTACTCTCGGTGGGCCGGGACAGAGGGCACTGAAGCTTTCTTT
NA	TRBV7-9	TRBJ2-2	TRBD2	CASSPRGGANTGELFF	TGTGCCAGCAGCCCCCGGGGGGGGGCGAACACCGGGGAGCTGTTTTTT
NA	TRBV27	TRBJ2-3	NA	CASSFSRPLGDTQYF	TGTGCCAGCAGTTTTTCTAGACCCCTGGGAGATACGCAGTATTTT
NA	TRBV7-3	TRBJ2-1	NA	CASSLTGDNEQFF	TGTGCCAGCAGCTTAACGGGGGACAATGAGCAGTTCTTC
few	TRBV7-8	TRBJ2-3	NA	CASSPFIDASTDTQYF	TGTGCCAGCAGCCCCTTTATCGACGCAAGCACAGATACGCAGTATTTT
NA	TRBV27	TRBJ1-3	NA	CASSLSGAGNTIYF	TGTGCCAGCAGTTTATCAGGGGCTGGAAACACCATATATTTT
few	TRBV7-3	TRBJ1-1	NA	CASSLGTGYTEAFF	TGTGCCAGCAGTCTAGGCACAGGGTATACTGAAGCTTTCTTT
once	TRBV7-9	TRBJ1-1	TRBD1	CASSSNDRGNTEAFF	TGTGCCAGCAGCTCAAACGACAGGGGGAACACTGAAGCTTTCTTT
few	TRBV7-2	TRBJ2-1	NA	CASSPMAGSYNEQFF	TGTGCCAGCAGCCCCATGGCAGGGTCCTACAATGAGCAGTTCTTC
many	TRBV14	TRBJ2-5	NA	CASSQDGYGQETQYF	TGTGCCAGCAGCCAAGACGGTTATGGGCAAGAGACCCAGTACTTC
few	TRBV7-8	TRBJ2-1	TRBD1	CASSSPSRTGNEQFF	TGTGCCAGCAGCTCTCCCTCCAGGACAGGGAATGAGCAGTTCTTC
NA	TRBV11-2	TRBJ1-4	NA	CASSLGRESNEKLFF	TGTGCCAGCAGCTTAGGCAGGGAGTCTAATGAAAAACTGTTTTTT
once	TRBV20-1	TRBJ2-7	NA	CSARTAGPLEQYF	TGCAGTGCTAGAACCGCAGGACCTCTCGAGCAGTACTTC
few	TRBV12-3/TRBV12-4	TRBJ2-1	TRBD2	CASKPTAGYYNEQFF	TGTGCCAGCAAACCGACAGCGGGATACTACAATGAGCAGTTCTTC
NA	TRBV5-4	TRBJ1-5	NA	CASSMLGEQPQHF	TGTGCCAGCAGCATGCTCGGGGAACAGCCCCAGCATTTT
NA	TRBV11-3	TRBJ2-1	TRBD1	CASSRTGLRDEQFF	TGTGCCAGCAGCCGGACAGGGTTGCGGGATGAGCAGTTCTTC
few	TRBV6-2/TRBV6-3	TRBJ1-1	NA	CASSYPREGRRTEAFF	TGTGCCAGCAGTTACCCCCGGGAGGGAAGAAGAACTGAAGCTTTCTTT
few	TRBV4-1	TRBJ2-7	NA	CASSAIPGTYEQYF	TGTGCCAGCAGCGCCATCCCGGGGACCTACGAGCAGTACTTC